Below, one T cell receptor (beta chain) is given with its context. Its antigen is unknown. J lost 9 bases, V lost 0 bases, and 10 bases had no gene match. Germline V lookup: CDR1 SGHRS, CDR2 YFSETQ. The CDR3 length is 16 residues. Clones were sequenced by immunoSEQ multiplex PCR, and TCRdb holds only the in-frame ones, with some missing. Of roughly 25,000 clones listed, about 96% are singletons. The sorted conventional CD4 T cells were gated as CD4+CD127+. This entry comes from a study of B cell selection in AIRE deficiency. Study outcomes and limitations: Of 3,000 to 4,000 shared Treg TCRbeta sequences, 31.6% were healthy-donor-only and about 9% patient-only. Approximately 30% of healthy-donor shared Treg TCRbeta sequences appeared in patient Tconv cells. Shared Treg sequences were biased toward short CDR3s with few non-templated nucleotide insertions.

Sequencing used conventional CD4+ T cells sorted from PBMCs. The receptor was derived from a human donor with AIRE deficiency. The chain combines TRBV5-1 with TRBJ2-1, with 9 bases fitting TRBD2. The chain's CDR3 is CASSLESLAGRIEQFF. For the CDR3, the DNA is TGCGCCAGCAGCTTGGAATCGCTAGCGGGAAGAATTGAGCAGTTCTTC.